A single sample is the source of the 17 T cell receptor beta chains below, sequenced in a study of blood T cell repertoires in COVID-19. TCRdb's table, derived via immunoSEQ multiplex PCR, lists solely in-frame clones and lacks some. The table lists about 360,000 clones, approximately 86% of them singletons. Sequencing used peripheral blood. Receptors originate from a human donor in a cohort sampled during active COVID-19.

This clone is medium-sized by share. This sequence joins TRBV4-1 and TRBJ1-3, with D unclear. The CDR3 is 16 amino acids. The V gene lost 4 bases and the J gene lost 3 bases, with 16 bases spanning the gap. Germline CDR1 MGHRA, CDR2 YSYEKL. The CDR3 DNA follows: TGCGCCAGCAGCCCTCAGTGGGCACTCGGTGGAAACACCATATATTTT. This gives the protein CASSPQWALGGNTIYF.

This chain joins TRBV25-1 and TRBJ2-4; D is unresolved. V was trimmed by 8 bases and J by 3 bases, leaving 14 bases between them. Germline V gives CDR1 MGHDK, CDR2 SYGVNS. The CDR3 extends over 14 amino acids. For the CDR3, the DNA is TGTGCCAGCGAATCAGACACCTTCAAAAACATTCAGTACTTC. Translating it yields CASESDTFKNIQYF.

CDR3 residues: CASSQGQGKIGELFF. The CDR3 DNA is TGCGCCAGCAGCCAGGGACAGGGGAAGATCGGGGAGCTGTTTTTT. V usage is TRBV4-1 and J usage is TRBJ2-2, with 10 nucleotides matching TRBD1. V shed 3 bases, J shed 7 bases, and the junction held 5 bases outside the gene matches. Germline-derived CDR1 and CDR2 are MGHRA and YSYEKL. CDR3 length: 15 amino acids.

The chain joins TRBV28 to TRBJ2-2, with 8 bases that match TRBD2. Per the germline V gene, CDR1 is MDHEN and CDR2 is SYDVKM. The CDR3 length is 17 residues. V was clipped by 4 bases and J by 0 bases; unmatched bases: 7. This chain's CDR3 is CASSSPFSGTNTGELFF. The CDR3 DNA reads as TGTGCCAGCAGTTCCCCCTTTAGCGGGACGAACACCGGGGAGCTGTTTTTT.

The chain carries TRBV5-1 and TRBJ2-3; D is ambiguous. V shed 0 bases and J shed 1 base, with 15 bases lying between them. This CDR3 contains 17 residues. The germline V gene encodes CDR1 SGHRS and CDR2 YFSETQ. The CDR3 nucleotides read TGCGCCAGCAGCTTGGGTACAGCATCACCACGCACAGATACGCAGTATTTT. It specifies CASSLGTASPRTDTQYF.

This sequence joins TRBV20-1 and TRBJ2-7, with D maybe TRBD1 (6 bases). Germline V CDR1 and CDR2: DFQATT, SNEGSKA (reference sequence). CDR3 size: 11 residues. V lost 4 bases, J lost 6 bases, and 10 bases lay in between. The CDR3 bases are TGCAGTGCTACAGGGGTCTCCGAGCAGTACTTC. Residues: CSATGVSEQYF.

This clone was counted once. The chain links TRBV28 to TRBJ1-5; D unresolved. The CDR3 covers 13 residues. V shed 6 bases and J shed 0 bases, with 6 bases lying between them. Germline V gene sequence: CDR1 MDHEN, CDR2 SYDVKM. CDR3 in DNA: TGTGCCAGCAGAGGAGGTAGCAATCAGCCCCAGCATTTT. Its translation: CASRGGSNQPQHF.

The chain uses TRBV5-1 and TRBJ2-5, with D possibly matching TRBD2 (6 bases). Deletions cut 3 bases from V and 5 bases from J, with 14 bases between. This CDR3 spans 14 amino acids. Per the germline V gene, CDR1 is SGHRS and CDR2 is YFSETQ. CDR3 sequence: CASSWEARGETQYF. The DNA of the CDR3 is TGCGCCAGCAGCTGGGAGGCCCGGGGGGAGACCCAGTACTTC.

The CDR3 region is CASSYSRGARNTEAFF. The CDR3 DNA sequence: TGTGCCAGCAGTTACTCCAGGGGGGCCCGGAACACTGAAGCTTTCTTT. This chain connects TRBV6-6 to TRBJ1-1; TRBD1 agrees at 7 bases. CDR3 length: 16 residues. The V segment lost 0 bases and the J segment 1 base; nucleotides outside the gene matches: 5. Germline values: CDR1 MNHNY, CDR2 SVGAGI (reference sequence).

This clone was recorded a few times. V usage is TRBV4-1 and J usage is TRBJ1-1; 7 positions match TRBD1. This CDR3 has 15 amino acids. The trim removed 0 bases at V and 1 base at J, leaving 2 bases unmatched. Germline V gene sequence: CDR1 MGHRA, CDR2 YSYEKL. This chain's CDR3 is CASSQEGTANTEAFF. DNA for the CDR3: TGCGCCAGCAGCCAAGAGGGGACAGCGAACACTGAAGCTTTCTTT.

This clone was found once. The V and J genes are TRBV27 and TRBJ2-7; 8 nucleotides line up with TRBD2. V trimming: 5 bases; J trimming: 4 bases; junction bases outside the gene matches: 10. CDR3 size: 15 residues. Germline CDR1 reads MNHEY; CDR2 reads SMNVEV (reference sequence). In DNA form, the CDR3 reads TGTGCCAGCAGTCTAACCGGGACTAGTCCTTACGAGCAGTACTTC. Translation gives CASSLTGTSPYEQYF.

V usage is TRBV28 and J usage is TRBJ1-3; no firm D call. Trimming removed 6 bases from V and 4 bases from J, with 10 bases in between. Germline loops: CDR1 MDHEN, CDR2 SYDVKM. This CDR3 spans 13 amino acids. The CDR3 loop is CASSRLLGNTIYF. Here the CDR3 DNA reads TGTGCCAGCAGCAGGCTCCTCGGAAACACCATATATTTT.

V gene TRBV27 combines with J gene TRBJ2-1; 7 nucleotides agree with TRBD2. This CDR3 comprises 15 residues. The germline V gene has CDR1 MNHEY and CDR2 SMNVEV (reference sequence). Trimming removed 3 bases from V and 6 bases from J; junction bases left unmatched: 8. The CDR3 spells CASSLVIGGGNEQFF. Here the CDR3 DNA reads TGTGCCAGCAGTTTGGTTATCGGCGGGGGCAATGAGCAGTTCTTC.

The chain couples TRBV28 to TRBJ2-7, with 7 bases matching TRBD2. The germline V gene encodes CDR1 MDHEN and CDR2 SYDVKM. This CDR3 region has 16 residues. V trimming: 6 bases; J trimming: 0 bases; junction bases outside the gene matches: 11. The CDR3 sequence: CASSSLGTGGSYEQYF. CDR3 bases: TGTGCCAGCAGCTCCCTAGGAACGGGGGGCTCCTACGAGCAGTACTTC.

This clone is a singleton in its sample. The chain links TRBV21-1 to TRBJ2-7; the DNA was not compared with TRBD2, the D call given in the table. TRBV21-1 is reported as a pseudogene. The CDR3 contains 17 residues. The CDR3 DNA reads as TGTGCCAGCAGCAACGGACTAGCGGGAGGGCTTCCCTACGAGCAGTACTTC. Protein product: CASSNGLAGGLPYEQYF.

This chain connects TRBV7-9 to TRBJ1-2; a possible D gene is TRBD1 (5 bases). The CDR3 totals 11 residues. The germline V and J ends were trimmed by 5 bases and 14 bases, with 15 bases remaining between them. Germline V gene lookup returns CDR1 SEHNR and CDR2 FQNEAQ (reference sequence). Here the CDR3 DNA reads TGTGCCAGCAGCCCCGGGGACTCGGGGACCTTC. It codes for CASSPGDSGTF.

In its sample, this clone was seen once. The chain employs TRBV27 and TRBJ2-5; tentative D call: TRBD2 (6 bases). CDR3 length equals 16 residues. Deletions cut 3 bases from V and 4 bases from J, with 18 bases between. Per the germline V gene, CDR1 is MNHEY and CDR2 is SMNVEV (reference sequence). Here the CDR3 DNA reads TGTGCCAGCAGTTTGGAGGGACGGAATTCAAGAGAGACCCAGTACTTC. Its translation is CASSLEGRNSRETQYF.